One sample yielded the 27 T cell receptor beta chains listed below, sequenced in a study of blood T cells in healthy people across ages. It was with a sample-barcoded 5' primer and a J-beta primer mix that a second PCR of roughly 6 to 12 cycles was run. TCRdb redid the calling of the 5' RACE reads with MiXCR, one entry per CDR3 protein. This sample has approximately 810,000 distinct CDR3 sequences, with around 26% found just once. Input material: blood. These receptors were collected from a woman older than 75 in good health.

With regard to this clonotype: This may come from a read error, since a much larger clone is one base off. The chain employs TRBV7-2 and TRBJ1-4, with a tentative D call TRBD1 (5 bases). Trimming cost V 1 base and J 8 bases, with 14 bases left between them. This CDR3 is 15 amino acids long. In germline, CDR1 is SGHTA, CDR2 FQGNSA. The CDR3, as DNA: TGTACCAGCAGCTTAGTTGGGGCCCGTGAGGAAAAACTGTTTTTT. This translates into CTSSLVGAREEKLFF.

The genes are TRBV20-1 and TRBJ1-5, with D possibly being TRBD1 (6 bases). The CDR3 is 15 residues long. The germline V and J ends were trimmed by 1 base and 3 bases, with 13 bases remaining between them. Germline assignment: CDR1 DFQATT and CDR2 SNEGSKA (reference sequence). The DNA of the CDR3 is TGCAGTGCTAGAGGAGGACAGAGAGTCAATCAGCCCCAGCATTTT. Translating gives CSARGGQRVNQPQHF.

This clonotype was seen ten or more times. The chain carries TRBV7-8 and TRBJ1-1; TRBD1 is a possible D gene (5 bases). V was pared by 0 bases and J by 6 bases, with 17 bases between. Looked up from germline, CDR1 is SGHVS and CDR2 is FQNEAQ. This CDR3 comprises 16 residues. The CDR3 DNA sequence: TGTGCCAGCAGCTTAGCCGGGACCCATACCTCCTCTGAAGCTTTCTTT. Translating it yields CASSLAGTHTSSEAFF.

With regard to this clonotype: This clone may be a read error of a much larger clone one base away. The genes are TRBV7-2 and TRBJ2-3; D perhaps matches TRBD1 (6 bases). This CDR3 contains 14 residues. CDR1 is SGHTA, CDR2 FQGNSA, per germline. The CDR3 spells CASGFNRVTDTQYF. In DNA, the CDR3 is TGTGCCAGCGGCTTTAACAGGGTAACAGATACGCAGTATTTT.

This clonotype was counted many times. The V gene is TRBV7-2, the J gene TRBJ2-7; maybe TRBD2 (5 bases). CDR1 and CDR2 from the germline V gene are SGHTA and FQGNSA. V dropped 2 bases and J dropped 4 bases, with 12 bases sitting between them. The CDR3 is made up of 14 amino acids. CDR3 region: CASSLYGENYEQYF. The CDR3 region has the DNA TGTGCCAGCAGCTTATACGGGGAGAATTACGAGCAGTACTTC.

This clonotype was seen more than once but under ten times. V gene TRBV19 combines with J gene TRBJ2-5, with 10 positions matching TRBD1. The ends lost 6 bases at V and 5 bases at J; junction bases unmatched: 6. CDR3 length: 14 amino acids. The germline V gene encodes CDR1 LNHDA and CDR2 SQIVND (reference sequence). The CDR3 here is CASRDRGLGETQYF. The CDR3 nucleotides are TGTGCCAGTAGGGACAGGGGGTTAGGGGAGACCCAGTACTTC.

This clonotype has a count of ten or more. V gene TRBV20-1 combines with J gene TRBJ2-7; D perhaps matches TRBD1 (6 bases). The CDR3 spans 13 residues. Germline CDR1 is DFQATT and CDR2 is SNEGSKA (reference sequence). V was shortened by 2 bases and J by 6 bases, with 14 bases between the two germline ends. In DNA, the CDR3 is TGCAGTGCTAGACAAGGCGGCAGGGGCGAGCAGTACTTC. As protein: CSARQGGRGEQYF.

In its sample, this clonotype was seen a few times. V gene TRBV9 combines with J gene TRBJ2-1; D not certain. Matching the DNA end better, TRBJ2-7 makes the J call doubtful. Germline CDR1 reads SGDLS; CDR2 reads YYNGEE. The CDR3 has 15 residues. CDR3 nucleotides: TGTGCCAGCAGCGTAGGAAGCATCAACTACAATGAGCAGTACTTC. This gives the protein CASSVGSINYNEQYF.

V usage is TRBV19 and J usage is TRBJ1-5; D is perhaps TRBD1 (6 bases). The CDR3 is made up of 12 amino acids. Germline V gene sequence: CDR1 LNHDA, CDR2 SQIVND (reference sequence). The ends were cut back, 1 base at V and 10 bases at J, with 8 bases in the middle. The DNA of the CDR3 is TGTGCCAGTAGTATAGTACAGGGCCCCCAGCATTTT. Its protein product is CASSIVQGPQHF.

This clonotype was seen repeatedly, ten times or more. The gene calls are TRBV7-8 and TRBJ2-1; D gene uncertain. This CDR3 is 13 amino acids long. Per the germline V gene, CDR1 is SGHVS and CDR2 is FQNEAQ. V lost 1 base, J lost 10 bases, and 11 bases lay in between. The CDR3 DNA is TGTGCCAGCAGCTTAGGCCGGCGTGCAGAGCAGTTCTTC. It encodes CASSLGRRAEQFF.

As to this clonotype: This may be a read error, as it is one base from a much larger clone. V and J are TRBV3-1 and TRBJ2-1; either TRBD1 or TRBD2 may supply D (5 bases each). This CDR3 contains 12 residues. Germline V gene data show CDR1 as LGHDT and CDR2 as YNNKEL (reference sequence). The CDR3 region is CANSLAGTEQFF. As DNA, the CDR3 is TGTGCCAACAGCCTTGCCGGGACTGAGCAGTTCTTC.

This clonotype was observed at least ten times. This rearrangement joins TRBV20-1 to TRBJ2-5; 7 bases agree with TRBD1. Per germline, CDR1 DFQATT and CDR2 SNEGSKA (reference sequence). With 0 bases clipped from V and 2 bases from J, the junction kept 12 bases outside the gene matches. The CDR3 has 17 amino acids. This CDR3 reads CSAREIGAGQDQETQYF. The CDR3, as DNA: TGCAGTGCTAGAGAGATTGGGGCAGGACAGGATCAAGAGACCCAGTACTTC.

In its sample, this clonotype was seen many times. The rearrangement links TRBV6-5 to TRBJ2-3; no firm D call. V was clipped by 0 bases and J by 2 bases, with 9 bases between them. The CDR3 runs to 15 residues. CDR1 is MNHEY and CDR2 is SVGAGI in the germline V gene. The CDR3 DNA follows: TGTGCCAGCAGTTACTCAAACAGTCCCACAGATACGCAGTATTTT. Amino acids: CASSYSNSPTDTQYF.

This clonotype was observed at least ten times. CDR3 region: CSARVLAGQVGNKNEQFF. CDR3 nucleotide sequence: TGCAGTGCTAGAGTTCTAGCGGGGCAAGTGGGGAACAAGAATGAGCAGTTCTTC. V gene TRBV20-1 combines with J gene TRBJ2-1; 9 bases agree with TRBD2. Germline assignment: CDR1 DFQATT and CDR2 SNEGSKA (reference sequence). V trimming: 1 base; J trimming: 7 bases; junction bases outside the gene matches: 17. The CDR3 spans 18 residues.

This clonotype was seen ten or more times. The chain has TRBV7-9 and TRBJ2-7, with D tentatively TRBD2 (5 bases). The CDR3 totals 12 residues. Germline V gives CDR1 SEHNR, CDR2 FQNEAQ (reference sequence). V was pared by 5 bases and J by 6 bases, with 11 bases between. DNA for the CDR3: TGTGCCAGCAGCCCACTAGGAGCCGAGCAGTACTTC. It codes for CASSPLGAEQYF.

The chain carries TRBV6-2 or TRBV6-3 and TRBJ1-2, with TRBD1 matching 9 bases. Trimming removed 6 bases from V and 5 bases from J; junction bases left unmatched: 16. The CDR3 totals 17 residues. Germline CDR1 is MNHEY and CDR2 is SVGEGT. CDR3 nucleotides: TGTGCCAGCAGCTCCGGGACAGGGAGTGATCGTGGGTATGGCTACACCTTC. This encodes CASSSGTGSDRGYGYTF.

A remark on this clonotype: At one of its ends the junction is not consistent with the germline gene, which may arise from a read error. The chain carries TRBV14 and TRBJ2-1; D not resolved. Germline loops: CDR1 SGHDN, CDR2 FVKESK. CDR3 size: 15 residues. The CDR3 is CVSSQDSTVYNEQFF. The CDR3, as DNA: TGTGTCAGCAGCCAGGATTCAACAGTTTACAATGAGCAGTTCTTC.

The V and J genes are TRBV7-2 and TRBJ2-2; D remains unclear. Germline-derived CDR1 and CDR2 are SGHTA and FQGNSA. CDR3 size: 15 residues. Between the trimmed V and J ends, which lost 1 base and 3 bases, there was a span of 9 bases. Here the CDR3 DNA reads TGTGCCAGCAGCTTAGTTGAGATCGACACCGGGGAGCTGTTTTTT. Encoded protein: CASSLVEIDTGELFF.

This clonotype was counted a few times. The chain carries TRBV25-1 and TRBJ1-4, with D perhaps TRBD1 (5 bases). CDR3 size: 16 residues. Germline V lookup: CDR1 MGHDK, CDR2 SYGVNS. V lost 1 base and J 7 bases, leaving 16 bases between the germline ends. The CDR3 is CASSELDTSGGEKLFF. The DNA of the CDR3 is TGTGCCAGCAGTGAATTGGACACCTCCGGGGGTGAAAAACTGTTTTTT.

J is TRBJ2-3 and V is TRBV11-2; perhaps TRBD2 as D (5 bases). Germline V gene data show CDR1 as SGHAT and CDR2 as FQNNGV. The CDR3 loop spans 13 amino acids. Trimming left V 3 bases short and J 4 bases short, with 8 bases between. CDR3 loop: CASSFPSPDTQYF. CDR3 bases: TGTGCCAGCAGCTTTCCTAGCCCAGATACGCAGTATTTT.

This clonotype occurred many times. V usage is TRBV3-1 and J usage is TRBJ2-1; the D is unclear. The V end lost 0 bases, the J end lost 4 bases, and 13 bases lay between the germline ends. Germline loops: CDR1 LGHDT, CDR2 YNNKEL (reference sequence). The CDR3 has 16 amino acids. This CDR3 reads CASSQDVVWGYNEQFF. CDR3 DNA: TGTGCCAGCAGCCAAGATGTAGTATGGGGTTACAATGAGCAGTTCTTC.

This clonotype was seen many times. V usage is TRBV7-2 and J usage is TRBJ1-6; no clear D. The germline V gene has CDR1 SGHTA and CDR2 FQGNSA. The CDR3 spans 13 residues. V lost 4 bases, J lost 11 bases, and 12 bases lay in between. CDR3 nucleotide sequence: TGTGCCAGCAGCTCCCCGTTTGGCGCACCCCTCCACTTT. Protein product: CASSSPFGAPLHF.

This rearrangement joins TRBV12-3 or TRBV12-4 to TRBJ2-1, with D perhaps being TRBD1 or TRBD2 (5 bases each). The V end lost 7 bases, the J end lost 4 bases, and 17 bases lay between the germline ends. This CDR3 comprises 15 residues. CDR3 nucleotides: TGTGCCAGCATTCCGGGACGGGGAGCTTACAATGAGCAGTTCTTC. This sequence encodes CASIPGRGAYNEQFF.

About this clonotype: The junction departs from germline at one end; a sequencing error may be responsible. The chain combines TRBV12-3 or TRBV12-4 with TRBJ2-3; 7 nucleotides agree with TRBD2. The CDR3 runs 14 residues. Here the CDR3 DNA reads TGCGAACCACCTAGCGGAGAGAGACCAGATGCGCAGTATTTT. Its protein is CEPPSGERPDAQYF.

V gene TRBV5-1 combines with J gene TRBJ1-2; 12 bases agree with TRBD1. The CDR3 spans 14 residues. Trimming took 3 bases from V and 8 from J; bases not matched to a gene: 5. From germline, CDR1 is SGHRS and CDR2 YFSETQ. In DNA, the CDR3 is TGCGCCAGCAGCTGGGAAGGGACAGGGGGCGGCTACACCTTC. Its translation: CASSWEGTGGGYTF.

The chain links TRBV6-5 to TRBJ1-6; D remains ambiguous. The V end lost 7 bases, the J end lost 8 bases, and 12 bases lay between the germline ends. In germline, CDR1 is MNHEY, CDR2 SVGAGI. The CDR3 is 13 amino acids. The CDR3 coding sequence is TGTGCCAGCACGAATTCGAGGGATTCACCCCTCCACTTT. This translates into CASTNSRDSPLHF.

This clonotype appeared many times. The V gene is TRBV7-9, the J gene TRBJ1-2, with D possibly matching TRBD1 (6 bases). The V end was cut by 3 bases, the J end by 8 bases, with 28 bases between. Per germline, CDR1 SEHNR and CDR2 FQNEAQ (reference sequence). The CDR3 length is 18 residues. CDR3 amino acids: CASSFMHRTPRGGGGYTF. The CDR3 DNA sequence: TGTGCCAGCAGCTTTATGCACAGGACGCCAAGGGGGGGAGGAGGCTACACCTTC.